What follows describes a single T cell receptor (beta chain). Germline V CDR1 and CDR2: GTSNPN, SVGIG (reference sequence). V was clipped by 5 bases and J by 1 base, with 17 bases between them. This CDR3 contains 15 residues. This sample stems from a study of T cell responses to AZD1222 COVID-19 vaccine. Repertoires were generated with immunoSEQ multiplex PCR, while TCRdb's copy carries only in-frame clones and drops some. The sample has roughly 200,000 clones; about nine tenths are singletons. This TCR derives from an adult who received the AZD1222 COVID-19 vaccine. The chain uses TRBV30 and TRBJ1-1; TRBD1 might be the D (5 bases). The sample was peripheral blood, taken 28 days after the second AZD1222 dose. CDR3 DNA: TGTGCCTGGCTTGGGACTCCCCGGTCGAACACTGAAGCTTTCTTT. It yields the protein CAWLGTPRSNTEAFF.